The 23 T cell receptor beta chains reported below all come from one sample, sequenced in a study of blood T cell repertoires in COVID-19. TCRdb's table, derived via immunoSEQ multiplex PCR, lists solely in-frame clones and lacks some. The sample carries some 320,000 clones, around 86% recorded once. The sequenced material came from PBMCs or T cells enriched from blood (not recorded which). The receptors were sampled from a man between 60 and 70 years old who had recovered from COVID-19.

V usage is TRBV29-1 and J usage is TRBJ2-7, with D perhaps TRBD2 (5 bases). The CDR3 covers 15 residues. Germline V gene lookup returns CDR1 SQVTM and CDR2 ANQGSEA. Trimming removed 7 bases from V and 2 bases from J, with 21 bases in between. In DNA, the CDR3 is TGCAGCGCTGATATTAGGACTGGGCGCCCCTACGAGCAGTACTTC. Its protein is CSADIRTGRPYEQYF.

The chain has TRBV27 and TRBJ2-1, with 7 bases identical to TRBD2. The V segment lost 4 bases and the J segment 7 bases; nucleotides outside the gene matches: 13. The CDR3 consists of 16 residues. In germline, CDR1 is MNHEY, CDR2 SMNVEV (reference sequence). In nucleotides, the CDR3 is TGTGCCAGCAGTTCGGATCTGGCGGGAGTATGGAATGAGCAGTTCTTC. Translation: CASSSDLAGVWNEQFF.

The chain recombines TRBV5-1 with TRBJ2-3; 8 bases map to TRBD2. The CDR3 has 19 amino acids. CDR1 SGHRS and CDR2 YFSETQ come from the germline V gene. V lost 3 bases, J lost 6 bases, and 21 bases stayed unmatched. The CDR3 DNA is TGCGCCAGCAGCTCCCATCCCGGGCTAGCGGGCCCCGGGCGGGATACGCAGTATTTT. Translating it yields CASSSHPGLAGPGRDTQYF.

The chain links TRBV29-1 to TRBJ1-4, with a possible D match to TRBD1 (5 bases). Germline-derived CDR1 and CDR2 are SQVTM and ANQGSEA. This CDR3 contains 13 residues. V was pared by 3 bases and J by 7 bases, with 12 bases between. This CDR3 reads CSVDRGEGEKLFF. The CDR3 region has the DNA TGCAGCGTTGATCGGGGGGAAGGTGAAAAACTGTTTTTT. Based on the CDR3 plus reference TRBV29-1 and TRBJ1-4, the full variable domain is SAVISQKPSRDICQRGTSLTIQCQVDSQVTMMFWYRQQPGQSLTLIATANQGSEATYESGFVIDKFPISRPNLTFSTLTVSNMSPEDSSIYLCSVDRGEGEKLFFGSGTQLSVL.

CDR3 residues: CASTPSGIPHEQYF. Written as DNA, the CDR3 is TGTGCCAGCACGCCTAGCGGGATTCCACACGAGCAGTACTTC. The chain employs TRBV3-1 (or the pseudogene TRBV3-2) and TRBJ2-7, with 9 nucleotides matching TRBD2. J was trimmed by 5 bases and V by 7 bases; bases with no gene match: 9. Germline CDR1 is LGHDT and CDR2 is YNNKEL (reference sequence). The CDR3 totals 14 residues.

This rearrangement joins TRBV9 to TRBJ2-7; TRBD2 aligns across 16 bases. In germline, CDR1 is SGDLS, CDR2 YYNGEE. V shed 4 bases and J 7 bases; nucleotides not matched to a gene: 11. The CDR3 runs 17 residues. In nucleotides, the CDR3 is TGTGCCAGCAGCTCATCCCCCGGGACTAGCGGGAGGGGTGAGCAGTACTTC. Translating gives CASSSSPGTSGRGEQYF.

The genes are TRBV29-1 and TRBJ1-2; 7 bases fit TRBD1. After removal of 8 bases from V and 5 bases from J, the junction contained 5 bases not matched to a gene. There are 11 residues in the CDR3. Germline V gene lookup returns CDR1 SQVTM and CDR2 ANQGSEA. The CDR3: CSLTTGYGYTF. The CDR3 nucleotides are TGCAGCTTAACGACAGGGTATGGCTACACCTTC. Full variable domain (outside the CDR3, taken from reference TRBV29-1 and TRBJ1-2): SAVISQKPSRDICQRGTSLTIQCQVDSQVTMMFWYRQQPGQSLTLIATANQGSEATYESGFVIDKFPISRPNLTFSTLTVSNMSPEDSSIYLCSLTTGYGYTFGSGTRLTVV.

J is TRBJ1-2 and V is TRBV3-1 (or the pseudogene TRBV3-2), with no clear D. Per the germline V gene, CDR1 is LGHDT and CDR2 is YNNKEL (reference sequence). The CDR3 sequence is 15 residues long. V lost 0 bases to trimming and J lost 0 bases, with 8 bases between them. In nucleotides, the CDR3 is TGTGCCAGCAGCCAAGATCACTTGTCTAACTATGGCTACACCTTC. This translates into CASSQDHLSNYGYTF.

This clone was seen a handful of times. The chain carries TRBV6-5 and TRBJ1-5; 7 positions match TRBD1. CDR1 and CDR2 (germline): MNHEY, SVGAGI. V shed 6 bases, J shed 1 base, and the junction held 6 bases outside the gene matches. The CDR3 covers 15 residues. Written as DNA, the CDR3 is TGTGCCAGCAGCGAGACAGGGCTGAGCAATCAGCCCCAGCATTTT. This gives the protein CASSETGLSNQPQHF.

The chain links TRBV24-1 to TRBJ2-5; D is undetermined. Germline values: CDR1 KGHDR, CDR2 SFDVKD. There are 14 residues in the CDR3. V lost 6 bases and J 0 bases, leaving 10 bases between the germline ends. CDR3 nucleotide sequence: TGTGCCACCAGTCCAGGTTATTACCAAGAGACCCAGTACTTC. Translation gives CATSPGYYQETQYF.

In nucleotides, the CDR3 is TGTGCCAGTAGTACATCCGGGACAGGGGTCTACGAGCAGTACTTC. Amino acids: CASSTSGTGVYEQYF. V usage is TRBV19 and J usage is TRBJ2-7, with TRBD1 matching 10 bases. In germline, CDR1 is LNHDA, CDR2 SQIVND (reference sequence). Losses at the gene ends were 4 bases for V and 3 bases for J; bases not matched to a gene: 6. The CDR3 loop spans 15 amino acids.

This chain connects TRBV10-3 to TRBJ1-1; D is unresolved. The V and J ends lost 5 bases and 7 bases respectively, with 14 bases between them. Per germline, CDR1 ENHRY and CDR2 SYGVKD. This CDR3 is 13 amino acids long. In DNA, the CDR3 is TGTGCCATCAGTACGGGAGGGAACGGTGAAGCTTTCTTT. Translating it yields CAISTGGNGEAFF.

The CDR3 coding sequence is TGTGCCAGCAGCCCTCCGGGACAGGGGTCCTATGAGCAGTTCTTC. Amino acid sequence: CASSPPGQGSYEQFF. The chain uses TRBV6-6 and TRBJ2-1, with 10 bases matching TRBD1. V shed 6 bases, J shed 8 bases, and the junction held 10 bases outside the gene matches. Looked up from germline, CDR1 is MNHNY and CDR2 is SVGAGI (reference sequence). This CDR3 is built from 15 residues.

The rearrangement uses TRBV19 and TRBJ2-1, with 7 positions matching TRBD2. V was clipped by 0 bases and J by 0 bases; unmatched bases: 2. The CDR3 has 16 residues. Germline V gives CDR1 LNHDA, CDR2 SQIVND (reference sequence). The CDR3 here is CASSIEGTISYNEQFF. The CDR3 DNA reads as TGTGCCAGTAGTATAGAGGGGACTATCTCCTACAATGAGCAGTTCTTC.

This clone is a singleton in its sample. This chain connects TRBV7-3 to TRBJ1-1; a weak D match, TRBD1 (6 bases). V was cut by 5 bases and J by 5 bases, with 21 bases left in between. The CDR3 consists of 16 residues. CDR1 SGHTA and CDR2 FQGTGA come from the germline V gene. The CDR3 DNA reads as TGTGCCAGCAGCCCCCAGCCCGCGGGGGCGGGTACTGAAGCTTTCTTT. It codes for CASSPQPAGAGTEAFF.

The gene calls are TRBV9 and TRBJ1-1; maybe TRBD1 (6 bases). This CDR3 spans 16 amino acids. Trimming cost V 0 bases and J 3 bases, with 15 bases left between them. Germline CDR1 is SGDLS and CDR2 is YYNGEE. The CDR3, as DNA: TGTGCCAGCAGCGTAGTTCAGGGGATGGGGGACACTGAAGCTTTCTTT. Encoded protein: CASSVVQGMGDTEAFF.

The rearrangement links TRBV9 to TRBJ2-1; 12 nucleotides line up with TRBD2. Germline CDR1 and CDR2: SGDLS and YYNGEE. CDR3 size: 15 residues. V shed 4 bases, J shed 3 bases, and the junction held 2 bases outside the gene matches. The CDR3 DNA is TGTGCCAGCAGCCAGACTAGCGGGGGCTACAATGAGCAGTTCTTC. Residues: CASSQTSGGYNEQFF.

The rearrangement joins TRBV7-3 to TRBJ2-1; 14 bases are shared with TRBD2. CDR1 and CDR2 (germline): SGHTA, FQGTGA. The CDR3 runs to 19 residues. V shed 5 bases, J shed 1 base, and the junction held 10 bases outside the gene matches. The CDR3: CASSLNPRLAGGSYNEQFF. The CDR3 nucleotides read TGTGCCAGCAGCCTCAATCCCCGACTAGCGGGAGGGTCCTACAATGAGCAGTTCTTC.

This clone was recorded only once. CDR3 nucleotides: TGTGCCAGCCGAGTGGCTAGCGGGATGTACGAGCAGTACTTC. It translates to CASRVASGMYEQYF. The chain has TRBV7-2 and TRBJ2-7, with 9 nucleotides matching TRBD2. CDR1 and CDR2 (germline): SGHTA, FQGNSA. The CDR3 length is 14 residues. Losses at the gene ends were 8 bases for V and 4 bases for J; bases not matched to a gene: 9.

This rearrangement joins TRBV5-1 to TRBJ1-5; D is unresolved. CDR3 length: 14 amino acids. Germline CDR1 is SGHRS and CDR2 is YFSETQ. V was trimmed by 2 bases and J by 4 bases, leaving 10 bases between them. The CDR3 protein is CASSLTPENQPQHF. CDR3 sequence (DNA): TGCGCCAGCAGCTTAACCCCAGAAAATCAGCCCCAGCATTTT.

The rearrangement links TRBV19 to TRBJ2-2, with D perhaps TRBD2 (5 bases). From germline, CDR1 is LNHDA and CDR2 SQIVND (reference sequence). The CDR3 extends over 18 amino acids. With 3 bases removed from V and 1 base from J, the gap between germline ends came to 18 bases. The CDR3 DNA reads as TGTGCCAGTAGTATTACACATGGACTGCTTCTGAACACCGGGGAGCTGTTTTTT. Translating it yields CASSITHGLLLNTGELFF. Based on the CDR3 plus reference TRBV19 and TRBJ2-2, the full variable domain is DGGITQSPKYLFRKEGQNVTLSCEQNLNHDAMYWYRQDPGQGLRLIYYSQIVNDFQKGDIAEGYSVSREKKESFPLTVTSAQKNPTAFYLCASSITHGLLLNTGELFFGEGSRLTVL.

CDR3 residues: CASSSRDYEQYF. CDR3 DNA: TGTGCCAGCAGTTCCAGGGACTACGAGCAGTACTTC. The V call is TRBV6-2 or TRBV6-3, the J call TRBJ2-7, with D possibly TRBD1 on 5 matching bases. The CDR3 is made up of 12 amino acids. V was pared by 4 bases and J by 3 bases, with 7 bases between. Germline CDR1 reads MNHEY; CDR2 reads SVGEGT.

CDR3 DNA: TGCGCCAGCAGCTTGGACAGGGTCTCATTCTACGAGCAGTACTTC. Encoded protein: CASSLDRVSFYEQYF. The rearrangement links TRBV5-1 to TRBJ2-7, with D possibly being TRBD1 (6 bases). CDR3 length: 15 residues. Trimming cost V 0 bases and J 3 bases, with 13 bases left between them. Germline loops: CDR1 SGHRS, CDR2 YFSETQ.